This T cell receptor beta chain came from a study of shared clonotypes between healthy human individuals. This CDR3 has 13 residues. Trimming took off 5 bases at V and 0 bases at J, with 8 bases between the two ends. Germline loops: CDR1 SGHNT, CDR2 YYREEE (reference sequence). Sequencing used immunoSEQ multiplex PCR; TCRdb keeps in-frame clones, though not all of them. The sample comprises approximately 740,000 clones, about 74% of which are singletons, and under 2% rests with the top ten. The receptor comes from a woman aged 30 to 39 in good health. The sequencing input was memory CD4+ T cells sorted from blood. Subset given: CD45RA-negative fraction. J is TRBJ1-1 and V is TRBV5-4; possibly TRBD1 for D (5 bases). The CDR3 DNA reads TGTGCCAGCAGAACCAGGGTGAACACTGAAGCTTTCTTT. Amino acid sequence: CASRTRVNTEAFF. Full variable domain (outside the CDR3, taken from reference TRBV5-4 and TRBJ1-1): ETGVTQSPTHLIKTRGQQVTLRCSSQSGHNTVSWYQQALGQGPQFIFQYYREEENGRGNFPPRFSGLQFPNYSSELNVNALELDDSALYLCASRTRVNTEAFFGQGTRLTVV.